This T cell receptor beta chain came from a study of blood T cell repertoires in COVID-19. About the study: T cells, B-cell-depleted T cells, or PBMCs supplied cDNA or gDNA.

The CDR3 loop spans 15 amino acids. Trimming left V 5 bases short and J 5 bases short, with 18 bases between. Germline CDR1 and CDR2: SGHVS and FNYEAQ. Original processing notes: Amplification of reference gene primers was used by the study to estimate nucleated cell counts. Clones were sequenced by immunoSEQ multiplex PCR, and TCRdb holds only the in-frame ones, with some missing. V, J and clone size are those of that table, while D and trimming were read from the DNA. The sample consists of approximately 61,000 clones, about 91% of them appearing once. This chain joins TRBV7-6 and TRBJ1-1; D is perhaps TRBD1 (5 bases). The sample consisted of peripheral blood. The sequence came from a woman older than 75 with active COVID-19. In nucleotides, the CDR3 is TGTGCCAGCAGCCTGGCGGTCGGGAGGGGAACTGAAGCTTTCTTT. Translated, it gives CASSLAVGRGTEAFF.